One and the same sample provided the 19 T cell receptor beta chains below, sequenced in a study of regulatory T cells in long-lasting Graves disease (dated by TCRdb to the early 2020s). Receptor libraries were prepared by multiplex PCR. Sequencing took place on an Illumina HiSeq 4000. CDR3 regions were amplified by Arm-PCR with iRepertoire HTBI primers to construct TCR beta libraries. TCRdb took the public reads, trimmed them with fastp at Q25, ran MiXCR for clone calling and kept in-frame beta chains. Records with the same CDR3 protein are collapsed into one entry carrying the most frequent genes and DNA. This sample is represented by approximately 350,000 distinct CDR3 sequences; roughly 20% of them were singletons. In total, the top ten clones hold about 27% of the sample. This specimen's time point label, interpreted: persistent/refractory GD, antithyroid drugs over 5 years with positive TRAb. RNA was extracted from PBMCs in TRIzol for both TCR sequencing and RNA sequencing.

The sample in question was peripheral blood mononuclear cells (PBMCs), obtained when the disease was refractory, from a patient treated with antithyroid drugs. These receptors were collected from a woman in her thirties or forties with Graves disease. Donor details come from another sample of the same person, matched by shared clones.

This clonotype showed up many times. CDR3 sequence reads: CSARAPGREAFF. The CDR3 DNA reads as TGCAGTGCTAGGGCACCAGGACGAGAAGCTTTCTTT. The rearrangement joins TRBV20-1 to TRBJ1-1; D uncertain. Per germline, CDR1 DFQATT and CDR2 SNEGSKA (reference sequence). The V gene lost 3 bases and the J gene lost 8 bases, with 13 bases spanning the gap. The CDR3 extends over 12 amino acids.

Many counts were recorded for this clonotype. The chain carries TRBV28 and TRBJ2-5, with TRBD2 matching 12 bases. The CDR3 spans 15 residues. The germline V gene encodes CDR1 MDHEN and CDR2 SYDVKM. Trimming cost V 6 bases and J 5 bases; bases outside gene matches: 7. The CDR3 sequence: CASRLAGGTRETQYF. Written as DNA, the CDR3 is TGTGCCAGCAGACTAGCGGGAGGCACCCGGGAGACCCAGTACTTC.

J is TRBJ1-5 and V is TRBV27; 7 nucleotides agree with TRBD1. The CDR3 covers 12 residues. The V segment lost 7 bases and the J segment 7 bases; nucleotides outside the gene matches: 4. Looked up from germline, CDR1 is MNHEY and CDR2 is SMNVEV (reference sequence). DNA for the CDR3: TGTGCCAGCAATCACAGGGGACAGCCCCAGCATTTT. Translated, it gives CASNHRGQPQHF.

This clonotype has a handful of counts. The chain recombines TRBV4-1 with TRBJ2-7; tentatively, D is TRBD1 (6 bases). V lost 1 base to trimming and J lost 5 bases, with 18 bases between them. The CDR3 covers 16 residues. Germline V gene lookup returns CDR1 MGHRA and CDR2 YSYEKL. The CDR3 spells CASSQVRDTRRNEQYF. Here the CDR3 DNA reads TGCGCCAGCAGCCAAGTCCGGGACACCCGGCGCAACGAGCAGTACTTC.

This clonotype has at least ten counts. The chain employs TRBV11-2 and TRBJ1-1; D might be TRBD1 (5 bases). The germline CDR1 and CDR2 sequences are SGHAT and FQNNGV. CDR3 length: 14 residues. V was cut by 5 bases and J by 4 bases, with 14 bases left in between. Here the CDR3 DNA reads TGTGCCAGCAGCCTTTCCTCAGGGAGCACTGAAGCTTTCTTT. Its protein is CASSLSSGSTEAFF.

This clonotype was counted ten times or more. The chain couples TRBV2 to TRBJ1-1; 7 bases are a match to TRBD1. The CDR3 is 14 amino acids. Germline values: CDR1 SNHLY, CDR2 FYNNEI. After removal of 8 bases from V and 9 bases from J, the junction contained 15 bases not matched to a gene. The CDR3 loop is CASCAGTVVPQAFF. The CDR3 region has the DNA TGTGCCAGCTGTGCCGGGACAGTCGTCCCTCAAGCTTTCTTT. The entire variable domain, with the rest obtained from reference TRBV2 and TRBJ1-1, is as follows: EPEVTQTPSHQVTQMGQEVILRCVPISNHLYFYWYRQILGQKVEFLVSFYNNEISEKSEIFDDQFSVERPDGSNFTLKIRSTKLEDSAMYFCASCAGTVVPQAFFGQGTRLTVV.

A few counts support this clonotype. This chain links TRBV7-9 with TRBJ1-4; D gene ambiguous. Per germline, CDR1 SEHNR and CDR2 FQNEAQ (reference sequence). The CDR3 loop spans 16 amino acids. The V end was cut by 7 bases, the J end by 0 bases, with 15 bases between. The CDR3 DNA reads TGTGCCAGCACCCCGAGGTCGCCCGCAACTAATGAAAAACTGTTTTTT. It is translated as CASTPRSPATNEKLFF.

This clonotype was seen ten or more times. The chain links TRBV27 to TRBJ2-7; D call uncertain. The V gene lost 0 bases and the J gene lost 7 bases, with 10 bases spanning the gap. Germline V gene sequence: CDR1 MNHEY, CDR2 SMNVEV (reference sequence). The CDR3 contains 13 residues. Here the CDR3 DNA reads TGTGCCAGCAGTTTATCGGGCAAATGGGAGCAGTACTTC. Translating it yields CASSLSGKWEQYF.

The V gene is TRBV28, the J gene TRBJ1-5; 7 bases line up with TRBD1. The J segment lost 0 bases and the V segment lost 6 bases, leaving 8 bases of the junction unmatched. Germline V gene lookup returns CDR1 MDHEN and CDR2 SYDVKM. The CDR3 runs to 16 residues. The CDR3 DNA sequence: TGTGCCAGCAGGATGACAGGGTTTCATAGCAATCAGCCCCAGCATTTT. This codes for CASRMTGFHSNQPQHF.

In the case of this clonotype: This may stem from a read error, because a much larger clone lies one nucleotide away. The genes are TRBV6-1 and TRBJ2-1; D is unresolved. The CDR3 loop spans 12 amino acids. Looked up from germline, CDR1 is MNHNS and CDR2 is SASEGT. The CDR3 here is CASRGSENEQLF. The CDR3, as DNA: TGTGCCAGCAGGGGCAGTGAGAATGAGCAGCTCTTC.

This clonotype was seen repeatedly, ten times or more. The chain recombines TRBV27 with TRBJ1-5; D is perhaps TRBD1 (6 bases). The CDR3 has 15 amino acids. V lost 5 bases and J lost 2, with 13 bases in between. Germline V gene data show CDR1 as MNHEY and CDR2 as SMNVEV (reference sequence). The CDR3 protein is CASSQQGIGNQPQHF. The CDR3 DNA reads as TGTGCCAGCAGTCAACAGGGAATCGGCAATCAGCCCCAGCATTTT.

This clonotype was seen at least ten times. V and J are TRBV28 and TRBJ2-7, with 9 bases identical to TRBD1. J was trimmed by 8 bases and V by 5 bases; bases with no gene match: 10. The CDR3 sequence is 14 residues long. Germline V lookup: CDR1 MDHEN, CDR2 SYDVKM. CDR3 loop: CASSPRDRESKQYF. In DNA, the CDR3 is TGTGCCAGCAGTCCCCGGGACAGGGAATCCAAGCAGTACTTC.

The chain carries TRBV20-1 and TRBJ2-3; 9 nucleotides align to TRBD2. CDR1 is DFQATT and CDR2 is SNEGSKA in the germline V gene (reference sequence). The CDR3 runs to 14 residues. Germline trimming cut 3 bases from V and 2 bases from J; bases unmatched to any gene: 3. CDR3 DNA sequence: TGCAGTGCTAGGACTAGCGGTTTCACAGATACGCAGTATTTT. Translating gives CSARTSGFTDTQYF.

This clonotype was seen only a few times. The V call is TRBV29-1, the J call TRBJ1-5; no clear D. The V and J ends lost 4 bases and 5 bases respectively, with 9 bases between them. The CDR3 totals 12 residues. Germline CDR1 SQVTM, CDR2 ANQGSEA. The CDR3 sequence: CSVATSDQPQHF. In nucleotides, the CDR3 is TGCAGCGTTGCTACCTCAGATCAGCCCCAGCATTTT.

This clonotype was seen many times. CDR3 sequence reads: CASSLGSSVMSGELFF. The DNA of the CDR3 is TGTGCCAGCAGTTTGGGGTCTAGCGTCATGAGCGGGGAGCTGTTTTTT. The genes are TRBV12-3 or TRBV12-4 and TRBJ2-2, with D tentatively TRBD2 (6 bases). V was clipped by 3 bases and J by 7 bases, with 18 bases between them. The CDR3 is 16 amino acids.

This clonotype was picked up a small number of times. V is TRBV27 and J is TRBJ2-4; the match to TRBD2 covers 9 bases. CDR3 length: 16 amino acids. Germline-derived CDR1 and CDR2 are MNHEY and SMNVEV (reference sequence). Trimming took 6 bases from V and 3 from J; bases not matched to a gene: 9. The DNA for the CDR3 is TGTGCCAGCAGACCATACATGACTAGCGGCAAAAACATTCAGTACTTC. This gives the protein CASRPYMTSGKNIQYF.

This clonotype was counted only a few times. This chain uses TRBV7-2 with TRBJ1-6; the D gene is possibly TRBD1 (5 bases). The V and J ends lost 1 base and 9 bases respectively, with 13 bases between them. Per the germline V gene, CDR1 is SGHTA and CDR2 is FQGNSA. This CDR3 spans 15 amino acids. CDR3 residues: CASSLEGEYVSPLHF. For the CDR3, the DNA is TGTGCCAGCAGCTTAGAAGGGGAGTACGTTTCACCCCTCCACTTT.

CDR3 protein: CASSTHPDTTRWETQYF. Here the CDR3 DNA reads TGTGCCAGCAGCACCCACCCAGATACAACGAGGTGGGAGACCCAGTACTTC. The chain joins TRBV7-9 to TRBJ2-5; the D is unclear. The ends were cut back, 5 bases at V and 5 bases at J, with 24 bases in the middle. Germline V gives CDR1 SEHNR, CDR2 FQNEAQ (reference sequence). The CDR3 is 17 residues long. The variable domain in full, with the rest retrieved from reference TRBV7-9 and TRBJ2-5, is DTGVSQNPRHKITKRGQNVTFRCDPISEHNRLYWYRQTLGQGPEFLTYFQNEAQLEKSRLLSDRFSAERPKGSFSTLEIQRTEQGDSAMYLCASSTHPDTTRWETQYFGPGTRLLVL.

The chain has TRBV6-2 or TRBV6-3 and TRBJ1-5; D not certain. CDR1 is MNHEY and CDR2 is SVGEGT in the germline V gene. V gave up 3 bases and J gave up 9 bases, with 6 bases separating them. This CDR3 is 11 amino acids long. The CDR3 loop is CASSYTWPQHF. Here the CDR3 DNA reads TGTGCCAGCAGTTATACCTGGCCCCAGCATTTT.